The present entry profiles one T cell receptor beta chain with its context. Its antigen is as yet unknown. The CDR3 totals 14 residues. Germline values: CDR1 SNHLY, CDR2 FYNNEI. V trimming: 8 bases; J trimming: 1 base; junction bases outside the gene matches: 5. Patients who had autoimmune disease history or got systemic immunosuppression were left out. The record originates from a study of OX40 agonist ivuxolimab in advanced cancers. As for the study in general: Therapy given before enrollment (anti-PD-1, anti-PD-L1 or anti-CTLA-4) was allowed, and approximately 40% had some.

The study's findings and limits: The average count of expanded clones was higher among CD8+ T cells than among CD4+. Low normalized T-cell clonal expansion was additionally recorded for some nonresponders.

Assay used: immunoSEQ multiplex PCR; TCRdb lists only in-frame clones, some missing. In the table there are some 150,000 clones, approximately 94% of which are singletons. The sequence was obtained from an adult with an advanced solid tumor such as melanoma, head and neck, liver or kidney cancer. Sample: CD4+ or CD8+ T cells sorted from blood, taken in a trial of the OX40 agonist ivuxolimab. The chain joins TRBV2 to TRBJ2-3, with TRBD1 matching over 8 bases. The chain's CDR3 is CASRDRSGTDTQYF. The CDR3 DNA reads TGTGCCAGCCGGGACAGGAGCGGCACAGATACGCAGTATTTT.